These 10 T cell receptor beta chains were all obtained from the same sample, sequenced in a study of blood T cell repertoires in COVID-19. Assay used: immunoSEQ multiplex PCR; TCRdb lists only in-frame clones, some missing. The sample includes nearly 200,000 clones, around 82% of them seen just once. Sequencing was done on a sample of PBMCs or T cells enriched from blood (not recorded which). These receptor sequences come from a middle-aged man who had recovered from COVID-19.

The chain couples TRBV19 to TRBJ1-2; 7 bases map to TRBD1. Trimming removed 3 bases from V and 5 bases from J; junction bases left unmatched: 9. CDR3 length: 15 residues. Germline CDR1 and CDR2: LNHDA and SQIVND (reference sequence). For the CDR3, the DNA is TGTGCCAGTAGTATGGGACAGCCCTCGACGTATGGCTACACCTTC. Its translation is CASSMGQPSTYGYTF.

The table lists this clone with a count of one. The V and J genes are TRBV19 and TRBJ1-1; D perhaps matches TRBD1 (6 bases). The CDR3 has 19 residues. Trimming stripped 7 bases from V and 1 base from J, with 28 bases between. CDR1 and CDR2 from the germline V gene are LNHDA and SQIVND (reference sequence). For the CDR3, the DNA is TGTGCCAGTAAGACGATTTTTCGGACAGCTGATGGAACGAACACTGAAGCTTTCTTT. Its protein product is CASKTIFRTADGTNTEAFF.

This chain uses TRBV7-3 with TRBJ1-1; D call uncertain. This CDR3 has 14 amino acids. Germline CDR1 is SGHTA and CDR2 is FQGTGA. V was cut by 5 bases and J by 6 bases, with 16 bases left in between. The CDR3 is CASSTGVEVAEAFF. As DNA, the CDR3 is TGTGCCAGCAGCACTGGGGTGGAGGTGGCTGAAGCTTTCTTT.

CDR3 DNA: TGTGCCAGCAGCTTCGGGGGGCCCACCTCCTACAATGAGCAGTTCTTC. Residues: CASSFGGPTSYNEQFF. The gene calls are TRBV11-2 and TRBJ2-1, with D maybe TRBD2 (7 bases). V was pared by 3 bases and J by 0 bases, with 12 bases between. The CDR3 has 16 residues. The V gene's germline CDR1 is SGHAT and CDR2 FQNNGV.

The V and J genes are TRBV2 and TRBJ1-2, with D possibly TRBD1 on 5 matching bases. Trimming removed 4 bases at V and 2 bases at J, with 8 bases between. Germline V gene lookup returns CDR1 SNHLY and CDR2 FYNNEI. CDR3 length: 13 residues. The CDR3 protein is CASSVSGNYGYTF. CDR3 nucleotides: TGTGCCAGCAGTGTTTCAGGGAACTATGGCTACACCTTC.

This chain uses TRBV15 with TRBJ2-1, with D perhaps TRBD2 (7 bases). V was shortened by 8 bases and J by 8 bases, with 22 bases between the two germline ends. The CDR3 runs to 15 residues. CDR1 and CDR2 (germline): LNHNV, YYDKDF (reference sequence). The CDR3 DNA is TGTGCCACCTCGATCGGACTAGGGGGTTCGGATGAGCAGTTCTTC. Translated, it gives CATSIGLGGSDEQFF.

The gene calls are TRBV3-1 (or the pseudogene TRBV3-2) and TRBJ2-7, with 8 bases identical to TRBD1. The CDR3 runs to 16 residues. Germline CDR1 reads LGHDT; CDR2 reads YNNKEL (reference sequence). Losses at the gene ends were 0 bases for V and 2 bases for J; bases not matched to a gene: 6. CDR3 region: CASSQDRGRKTYEQYF. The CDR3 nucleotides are TGTGCCAGCAGCCAAGACAGGGGGCGTAAGACCTACGAGCAGTACTTC.

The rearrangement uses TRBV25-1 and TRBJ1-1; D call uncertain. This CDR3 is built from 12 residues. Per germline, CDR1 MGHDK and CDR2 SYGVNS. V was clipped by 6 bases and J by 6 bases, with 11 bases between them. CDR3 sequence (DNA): TGTGCCAGCAGAGGTCCTGGAGCTGAAGCTTTCTTT. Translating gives CASRGPGAEAFF.

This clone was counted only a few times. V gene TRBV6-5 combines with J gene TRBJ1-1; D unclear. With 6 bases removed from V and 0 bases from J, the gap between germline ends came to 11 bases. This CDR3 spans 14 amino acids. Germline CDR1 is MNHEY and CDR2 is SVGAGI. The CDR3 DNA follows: TGTGCCAGCAGCAACCGACACTTGAACACTGAAGCTTTCTTT. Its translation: CASSNRHLNTEAFF.

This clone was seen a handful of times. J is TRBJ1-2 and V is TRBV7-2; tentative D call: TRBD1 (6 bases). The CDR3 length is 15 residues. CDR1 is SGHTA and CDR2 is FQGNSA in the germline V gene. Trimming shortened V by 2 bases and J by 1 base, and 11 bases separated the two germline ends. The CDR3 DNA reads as TGTGCCAGCAGCTTATCGGGGGGCAATAACTATGGCTACACCTTC. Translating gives CASSLSGGNNYGYTF.